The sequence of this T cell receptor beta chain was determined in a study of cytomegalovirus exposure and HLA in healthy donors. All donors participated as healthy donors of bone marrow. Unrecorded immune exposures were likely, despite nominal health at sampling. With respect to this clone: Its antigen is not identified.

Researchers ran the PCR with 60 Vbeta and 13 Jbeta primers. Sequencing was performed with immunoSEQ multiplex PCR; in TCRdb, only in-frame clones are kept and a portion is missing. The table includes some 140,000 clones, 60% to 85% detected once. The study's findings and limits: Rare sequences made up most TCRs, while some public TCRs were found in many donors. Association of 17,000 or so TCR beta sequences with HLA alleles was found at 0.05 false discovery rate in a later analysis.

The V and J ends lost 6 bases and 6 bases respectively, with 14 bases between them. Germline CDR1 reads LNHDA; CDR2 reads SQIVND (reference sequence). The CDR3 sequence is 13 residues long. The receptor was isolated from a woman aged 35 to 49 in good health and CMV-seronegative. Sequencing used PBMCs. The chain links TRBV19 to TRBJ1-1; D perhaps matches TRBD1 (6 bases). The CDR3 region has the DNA TGTGCCAGTAGATTCGGGGGGCCCTCTGAAGCTTTCTTT. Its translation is CASRFGGPSEAFF.